This T cell receptor (beta chain) was captured by sequencing in a study of beta chain features in type 1 diabetes. Study-wide results and caveats: Across all four CD4+ subsets, people with type 1 diabetes showed modestly shorter TCRB CDR3s. Relative to healthy donors, patients appeared to have naive, central memory and Treg TCRB repertoires that were more similar. cDNA sequencing could over-represent cells with high TCR expression.

As for this clone: No antigen is known for it.

Unmatched junction bases numbered 8, after V lost 6 bases and J lost 2 bases. The CDR3 contains 15 residues. Germline V gene data show CDR1 as MNHNY and CDR2 as SVGAGI (reference sequence). The investigators reverse transcribed all of the isolated RNA, so they sequenced expressed TCRB transcripts. About 3.7 million reads per sample were averaged for naive, central memory and regulatory samples. Method: immunoSEQ multiplex PCR; TCRdb's copy keeps in-frame clones and lacks some. The data contain under 250,000 clones, 11% of them singletons. The sequencing input was central memory CD4+ T cells from blood. This TCR derives from a man younger than 35 in good health. The chain has TRBV6-6 and TRBJ2-7; 9 bases fit TRBD1. Here the CDR3 DNA reads TGTGCCAGCAGAACCACAGGGGGCCCCACCTACGAGCAGTACTTC. Encoded protein: CASRTTGGPTYEQYF.